The next 19 T cell receptor beta chains were all read from a single sample in a study of CD8+ T cells in alopecia areata. Extracted RNA was reverse transcribed into cDNA, the sequencing template. The data were produced by immunoSEQ multiplex PCR, yet TCRdb's version contains in-frame clones alone and is incomplete. Of around 150,000 clones detected, 62% appear once; the ten largest clones hold 36%. The sequencing sample was made of CD8+ T cells sorted from blood. All receptors come from a human donor in good health.

The rearrangement uses TRBV11-1 and TRBJ2-1; D ambiguous. This CDR3 comprises 12 residues. Germline V gives CDR1 SGHAT, CDR2 FQDESV (reference sequence). Trimming removed 5 bases at V and 4 bases at J, with 6 bases between. In DNA form, the CDR3 reads TGTGCCAGCAGCCTCGGTTACAATGAGCAGTTCTTC. Its protein is CASSLGYNEQFF.

The chain links TRBV7-9 to TRBJ2-1, with D possibly TRBD2 on 6 matching bases. Trimming cost V 5 bases and J 9 bases, with 11 bases left between them. Germline-derived CDR1 and CDR2 are SEHNR and FQNEAQ (reference sequence). The CDR3 length is 12 residues. In DNA form, the CDR3 reads TGTGCCAGCAGCCTCGGGACTCCTGAGCAGTTCTTC. Its protein is CASSLGTPEQFF. Combining the CDR3 with reference TRBV7-9 and TRBJ2-1 gives the whole variable domain DTGVSQNPRHKITKRGQNVTFRCDPISEHNRLYWYRQTLGQGPEFLTYFQNEAQLEKSRLLSDRFSAERPKGSFSTLEIQRTEQGDSAMYLCASSLGTPEQFFGPGTRLTVL.

V is TRBV11-2 and J is TRBJ2-7; 7 bases align to TRBD1. V was pared by 3 bases and J by 3 bases, with 5 bases of the junction left unmatched. The CDR3 is made up of 14 amino acids. CDR1 and CDR2 from the germline V gene are SGHAT and FQNNGV. The CDR3 loop is CASSFRTGNYEQYF. The CDR3 nucleotides are TGTGCCAGCAGCTTTCGGACAGGAAACTACGAGCAGTACTTC.

This clone was observed a handful of times. This chain uses TRBV6-5 with TRBJ1-2; possibly TRBD1 for D (5 bases). This CDR3 region has 12 residues. V lost 6 bases to trimming and J lost 6 bases, with 11 bases between them. Germline CDR1 is MNHEY and CDR2 is SVGAGI. The DNA for the CDR3 is TGTGCCAGCAGAGCGCAGGGAAATGGCTACACCTTC. Encoded protein: CASRAQGNGYTF.

The chain has TRBV27 and TRBJ1-5; D remains ambiguous. Germline CDR1 reads MNHEY; CDR2 reads SMNVEV (reference sequence). V lost 2 bases, J lost 8 bases, and 7 bases lay in between. The CDR3 runs 12 residues. CDR3 sequence: CASSLGREPQHF. The DNA of the CDR3 is TGTGCCAGCAGTTTAGGTCGGGAGCCCCAGCATTTT.

The CDR3: CASSDGGTSYNEQFF. The CDR3 DNA is TGTGCCAGCAGTGATGGCGGGACCTCCTACAATGAGCAGTTCTTC. The V gene is TRBV25-1, the J gene TRBJ2-1; maybe TRBD2 (6 bases). Germline CDR1 and CDR2: MGHDK and SYGVNS. The CDR3 length is 15 residues. Trimming removed 3 bases from V and 0 bases from J, with 9 bases in between.

For the CDR3, the DNA is TGTGCCAGCAGCCGTAGCGGGAACCCTACGCAGTATTTT. Amino acid sequence: CASSRSGNPTQYF. The chain couples TRBV5-6 to TRBJ2-3; 8 bases map to TRBD2. V shed 4 bases and J 8 bases; nucleotides not matched to a gene: 6. The CDR3 extends over 13 amino acids. Germline loops: CDR1 SGHDT, CDR2 YYEEEE.

V usage is TRBV14 and J usage is TRBJ2-2; D gene ambiguous. In germline, CDR1 is SGHDN, CDR2 FVKESK. With 3 bases removed from V and 6 bases from J, the gap between germline ends came to 5 bases. The CDR3 length is 12 residues. The CDR3 bases are TGTGCCAGCAGCCAGCTTCCCGGGGAGCTGTTTTTT. Amino acids: CASSQLPGELFF.

V and J are TRBV6-1 and TRBJ2-7, with a weak D call TRBD1 (5 bases). Germline CDR1 and CDR2: MNHNS and SASEGT. The ends were cut back, 3 bases at V and 4 bases at J, with 10 bases in the middle. The CDR3 consists of 13 residues. The CDR3 here is CASSDGRAYEQYF. CDR3 coding DNA: TGTGCCAGCAGTGACGGCAGGGCTTACGAGCAGTACTTC.

The J gene is TRBJ2-3, the V gene TRBV27; D is unresolved. Germline V gives CDR1 MNHEY, CDR2 SMNVEV (reference sequence). The CDR3 sequence is 13 residues long. V was cut by 6 bases and J by 6 bases, with 13 bases left in between. CDR3 in amino acids: CASSPTQWDTQYF. The CDR3 bases are TGTGCCAGCAGCCCAACCCAATGGGATACGCAGTATTTT.

Worth noting for this clone: Other nucleotide sequences in the sample specify the same CDR3. The V call is TRBV11-2, the J call TRBJ2-7, with D unresolved. This CDR3 has 13 amino acids. Germline V lookup: CDR1 SGHAT, CDR2 FQNNGV. V shed 3 bases and J shed 1 base, with 7 bases lying between them. The CDR3 loop reads CASSLSGSYEQYF. The CDR3 DNA is TGTGCCAGCAGCTTGAGTGGTTCCTACGAGCAGTACTTC.

The chain links TRBV29-1 to TRBJ2-7, with TRBD1 as a possible D gene (6 bases). This CDR3 has 15 residues. V was cut by 1 base and J by 3 bases, with 16 bases left in between. Germline lookup yields CDR1 SQVTM and CDR2 ANQGSEA. CDR3 loop: CSVEAPNREFYEQYF. DNA of the CDR3: TGCAGCGTTGAAGCCCCGAACAGGGAGTTCTACGAGCAGTACTTC.

This chain connects TRBV11-2 to TRBJ2-3, with TRBD2 matching over 7 bases. The CDR3 consists of 14 residues. The junction had 2 bases not matched to a gene; V was cut back by 4 bases and J by 1 base. CDR1 is SGHAT, CDR2 FQNNGV, per germline. CDR3 region: CASSSSGGTDTQYF. The DNA of the CDR3 is TGTGCCAGCAGCTCGAGCGGGGGCACAGATACGCAGTATTTT.

This rearrangement joins TRBV5-6 to TRBJ1-1; D is perhaps TRBD1 (5 bases). The CDR3 is made up of 12 amino acids. The germline gives CDR1 SGHDT, CDR2 YYEEEE. Trimming took 6 bases from V and 7 from J, leaving 13 bases between them. CDR3 residues: CASNADSLEAFF. In DNA form, the CDR3 reads TGTGCCAGCAACGCCGACAGCCTTGAAGCTTTCTTT. The whole variable domain, remainder taken from reference TRBV5-6 and TRBJ1-1, is DAGVTQSPTHLIKTRGQQVTLRCSPKSGHDTVSWYQQALGQGPQFIFQYYEEEERQRGNFPDRFSGHQFPNYSSELNVNALLLGDSALYLCASNADSLEAFFGQGTRLTVV.

V is TRBV4-1 and J is TRBJ2-5; D not resolved. V was shortened by 4 bases and J by 7 bases, with 16 bases between the two germline ends. The CDR3 extends over 14 amino acids. Germline-derived CDR1 and CDR2 are MGHRA and YSYEKL. CDR3 in DNA: TGCGCCAGCAGCCCGACCCGGATTCGAGGGACCCAGTACTTC. Its translation is CASSPTRIRGTQYF.

The V call is TRBV27, the J call TRBJ1-2; TRBD1 matches at 10 bases. The V gene end was trimmed by 4 bases and the J gene end by 8 bases; junction bases not matched to a gene: 4. This CDR3 region has 13 residues. The germline gives CDR1 MNHEY, CDR2 SMNVEV (reference sequence). As DNA, the CDR3 is TGTGCCAGCAGTTATTGGACAGGGGGAGGCTACACCTTC. It specifies CASSYWTGGGYTF.

The chain couples TRBV6-5 to TRBJ1-1; D not resolved. This CDR3 region has 14 residues. V was trimmed by 0 bases and J by 4 bases, leaving 9 bases between them. Germline assignment: CDR1 MNHEY and CDR2 SVGAGI. This chain's CDR3 is CASSYSGETTEAFF. CDR3 nucleotides: TGTGCCAGCAGTTACTCCGGAGAGACCACTGAAGCTTTCTTT.

J is TRBJ1-5 and V is TRBV9; the D gene is possibly TRBD1 (6 bases). Trimming left V 0 bases short and J 7 bases short, with 11 bases between. Germline assignment: CDR1 SGDLS and CDR2 YYNGEE. The length of the CDR3 is 14 residues. Here the CDR3 reads CASSVGSGVQPQHF. CDR3 DNA sequence: TGTGCCAGCAGCGTAGGATCAGGGGTACAGCCCCAGCATTTT.

V and J are TRBV2 and TRBJ2-3; 12 bases are a match to TRBD2. Germline CDR1 is SNHLY and CDR2 is FYNNEI. The CDR3 covers 16 residues. V was clipped by 8 bases and J by 2 bases; unmatched bases: 8. The CDR3 is CASGGLAGLSTDTQYF. The CDR3 coding sequence is TGTGCCAGCGGGGGACTAGCGGGTCTGTCCACAGATACGCAGTATTTT.